This record looks at one T cell receptor (beta chain) sequence and its context. CDR1 and CDR2 (germline): SGDLS, YYNGEE. The ends lost 3 bases at V and 2 bases at J; junction bases unmatched: 7. The CDR3 extends over 15 amino acids. Profiled with immunoSEQ multiplex PCR; TCRdb holds only in-frame clones, not every one. This sample carries tens of thousands of clones, about 93% of them seen once, and the ten largest clones take over 7.5%. The data were obtained in a study of T cell responses to AZD1222 COVID-19 vaccine. The source of this sequence is an adult in good health. The gene calls are TRBV9 and TRBJ2-5; 7 positions agree with TRBD1. This sample comprised peripheral blood, obtained on day 0 of AZD1222 vaccination. This CDR3 reads CASSATDRAQETQYF. DNA of the CDR3: TGTGCCAGCAGCGCCACTGACAGGGCTCAAGAGACCCAGTACTTC. The entire variable domain, with the rest obtained from reference TRBV9 and TRBJ2-5, is as follows: DSGVTQTPKHLITATGQRVTLRCSPRSGDLSVYWYQQSLDQGLQFLIQYYNGEERAKGNILERFSAQQFPDLHSELNLSSLELGDSALYFCASSATDRAQETQYFGPGTRLLVL.